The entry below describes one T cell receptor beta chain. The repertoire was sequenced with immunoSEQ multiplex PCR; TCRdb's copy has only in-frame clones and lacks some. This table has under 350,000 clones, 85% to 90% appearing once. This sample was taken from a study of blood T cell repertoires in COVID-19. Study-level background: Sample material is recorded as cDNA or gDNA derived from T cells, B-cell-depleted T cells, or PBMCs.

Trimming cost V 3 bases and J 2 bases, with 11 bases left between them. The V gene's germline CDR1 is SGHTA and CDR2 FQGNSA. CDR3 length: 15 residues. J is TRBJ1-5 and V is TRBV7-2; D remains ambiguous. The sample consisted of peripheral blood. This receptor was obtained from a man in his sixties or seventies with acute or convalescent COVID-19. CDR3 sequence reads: CASSFYASRNQPQHF. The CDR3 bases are TGTGCCAGCAGCTTCTACGCTAGTCGCAATCAGCCCCAGCATTTT.